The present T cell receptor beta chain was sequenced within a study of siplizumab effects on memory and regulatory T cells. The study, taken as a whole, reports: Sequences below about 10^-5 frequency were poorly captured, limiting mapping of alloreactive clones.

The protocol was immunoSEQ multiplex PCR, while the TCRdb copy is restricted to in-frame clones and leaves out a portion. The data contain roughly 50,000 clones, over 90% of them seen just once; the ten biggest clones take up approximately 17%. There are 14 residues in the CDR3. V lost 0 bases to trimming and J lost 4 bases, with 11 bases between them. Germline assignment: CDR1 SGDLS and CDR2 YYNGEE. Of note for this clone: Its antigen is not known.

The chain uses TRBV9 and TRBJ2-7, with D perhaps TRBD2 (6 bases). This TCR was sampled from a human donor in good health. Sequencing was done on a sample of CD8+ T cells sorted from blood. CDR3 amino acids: CASSVGDGSYEQYF. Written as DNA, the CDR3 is TGTGCCAGCAGCGTAGGGGACGGGAGTTACGAGCAGTACTTC. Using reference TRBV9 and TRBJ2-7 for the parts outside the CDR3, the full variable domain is DSGVTQTPKHLITATGQRVTLRCSPRSGDLSVYWYQQSLDQGLQFLIQYYNGEERAKGNILERFSAQQFPDLHSELNLSSLELGDSALYFCASSVGDGSYEQYFGPGTRLTVT.